The 22 T cell receptor beta chains below come from one sample, sequenced in a study of cytomegalovirus exposure and HLA in healthy donors. Use of 60 Vbeta and 13 Jbeta primers characterized the PCR. This table comes from immunoSEQ multiplex PCR, and its TCRdb copy is limited to in-frame clones, with some not included. The repertoire holds about 150,000 clones, with 65% to 80% as singletons. Sequenced material: PBMCs. The receptors come from a male donor in good health and CMV-seronegative.

The chain carries TRBV19 and TRBJ2-2; 8 positions agree with TRBD1. This CDR3 contains 16 residues. Trimming took 7 bases from V and 5 from J; bases not matched to a gene: 12. CDR1 and CDR2 (germline): LNHDA, SQIVND (reference sequence). The DNA for the CDR3 is TGTGCCAGTACCCACACCCGGACAGGGAGTACCGGGGAGCTGTTTTTT. It yields the protein CASTHTRTGSTGELFF. Looking up the rest from reference TRBV19 and TRBJ2-2 gives the full variable domain: DGGITQSPKYLFRKEGQNVTLSCEQNLNHDAMYWYRQDPGQGLRLIYYSQIVNDFQKGDIAEGYSVSREKKESFPLTVTSAQKNPTAFYLCASTHTRTGSTGELFFGEGSRLTVL.

The chain combines TRBV7-2 with TRBJ2-1, with 7 bases identical to TRBD2. Trimming at V came to 1 base and at J to 1 base, leaving 4 bases not matched to a gene. CDR1 is SGHTA and CDR2 is FQGNSA in the germline V gene. The CDR3 is 16 residues long. CDR3 protein: CASSLVGSGSYNEQFF. DNA for the CDR3: TGTGCCAGCAGCTTAGTCGGTAGCGGGTCCTACAATGAGCAGTTCTTC.

This chain connects TRBV5-4 to TRBJ2-5; D is ambiguous. Germline V gene sequence: CDR1 SGHNT, CDR2 YYREEE (reference sequence). V lost 2 bases and J lost 4, with 9 bases in between. This CDR3 contains 13 residues. CDR3 DNA: TGTGCCAGCAGCTTTACCGCCAGAGAGACCCAGTACTTC. It codes for CASSFTARETQYF.

The J gene is TRBJ2-3, the V gene TRBV6-5; the D is unclear. The V gene's germline CDR1 is MNHEY and CDR2 SVGAGI. V lost 2 bases and J lost 8, with 5 bases in between. There are 11 residues in the CDR3. In DNA, the CDR3 is TGTGCCAGCAGTTACGAGGCTACGCAGTATTTT. Protein product: CASSYEATQYF.

The chain links TRBV19 to TRBJ2-7, with 8 positions matching TRBD1. With 5 bases clipped from V and 4 bases from J, the junction kept 7 bases outside the gene matches. The CDR3 extends over 14 amino acids. Per germline, CDR1 LNHDA and CDR2 SQIVND (reference sequence). The CDR3 sequence is CASSPTGGRYEQYF. CDR3 bases: TGTGCCAGTAGTCCAACAGGGGGACGATACGAGCAGTACTTC. Based on the CDR3 plus reference TRBV19 and TRBJ2-7, the full variable domain is DGGITQSPKYLFRKEGQNVTLSCEQNLNHDAMYWYRQDPGQGLRLIYYSQIVNDFQKGDIAEGYSVSREKKESFPLTVTSAQKNPTAFYLCASSPTGGRYEQYFGPGTRLTVT.

The chain has TRBV5-5 and TRBJ1-5; 10 bases line up with TRBD1. CDR1 is SGHKS and CDR2 is YYEKEE in the germline V gene (reference sequence). V dropped 5 bases and J dropped 5; count of bases not matched to a gene: 10. CDR3 size: 16 residues. The CDR3 DNA is TGTGCCAGCAGTTGGACGTCGGGACAGGGGTATCAGCCCCAGCATTTT. Its translation is CASSWTSGQGYQPQHF.

The genes are TRBV19 and TRBJ2-7, with 12 bases lining up with TRBD2. Germline lookup yields CDR1 LNHDA and CDR2 SQIVND (reference sequence). Trimming at V came to 1 base and at J to 4 bases, leaving 2 bases not matched to a gene. This CDR3 has 15 amino acids. The CDR3 region is CASSIGGTSGYEQYF. As DNA, the CDR3 is TGTGCCAGTAGTATAGGCGGGACTAGCGGGTACGAGCAGTACTTC.

This chain links TRBV13 with TRBJ2-7; D possibly corresponds to TRBD2 (6 bases). Germline V gene lookup returns CDR1 PRHDT and CDR2 FYEKMQ (reference sequence). This CDR3 contains 15 residues. The V gene lost 2 bases and the J gene lost 5 bases, with 16 bases spanning the gap. The CDR3 spells CASSLRDSSNHEQYF. CDR3 nucleotide sequence: TGTGCCAGCAGCTTAAGGGACTCAAGTAACCACGAGCAGTACTTC.

This chain links TRBV5-6 with TRBJ2-5; 8 positions agree with TRBD2. The CDR3 spans 15 residues. Germline V gene data show CDR1 as SGHDT and CDR2 as YYEEEE. Losses at the gene ends were 3 bases for V and 5 bases for J; bases not matched to a gene: 9. The CDR3 loop reads CASSWGPTGGETQYF. For the CDR3, the DNA is TGTGCCAGCAGCTGGGGGCCGACGGGAGGGGAGACCCAGTACTTC.

This clone was observed a single time. The V call is TRBV15, the J call TRBJ2-7; no clear D gene. V dropped 0 bases and J dropped 4 bases, with 7 bases sitting between them. CDR1 is LNHNV and CDR2 is YYDKDF in the germline V gene (reference sequence). The CDR3 extends over 13 amino acids. DNA of the CDR3: TGTGCCACCAGCAGAGATGCAGATTACGAGCAGTACTTC. Its protein product is CATSRDADYEQYF.

This clone was seen more than once but under ten times. The genes are TRBV4-1 and TRBJ2-5; D is unclear. Trimming stripped 2 bases from V and 5 bases from J, with 9 bases between. The CDR3 runs to 13 residues. Germline loops: CDR1 MGHRA, CDR2 YSYEKL. CDR3: CASSQNVRETQYF. Here the CDR3 DNA reads TGCGCCAGCAGCCAAAATGTCCGGGAGACCCAGTACTTC.

The chain joins TRBV9 to TRBJ2-7, with 10 bases matching TRBD1. Germline V lookup: CDR1 SGDLS, CDR2 YYNGEE. With V trimmed by 4 bases and J by 3 bases, 7 bases remained unmatched. The CDR3 extends over 15 amino acids. The CDR3, as DNA: TGTGCCAGCAGCAATGGGGACAGGGGCGTCTACGAGCAGTACTTC. It specifies CASSNGDRGVYEQYF.

In regard to this clone: Germline and junction disagree at one end, which may indicate a read error. This chain uses TRBV29-1 with TRBJ2-2, with D hard to call. The CDR3 length is 14 residues. CDR1 SQVTM and CDR2 ANQGSEA come from the germline V gene. CDR3 residues: CGVEVLASTGELFF. CDR3 sequence (DNA): TGCGGCGTTGAAGTTTTAGCCTCCACCGGGGAGCTGTTTTTT.

V and J are TRBV6-5 and TRBJ1-5; D is unclear. V was clipped by 8 bases and J by 1 base, with 15 bases between them. The CDR3 totals 15 residues. Germline CDR1 MNHEY, CDR2 SVGAGI. The CDR3 loop reads CASSLGRGSNQPQHF. The CDR3 bases are TGTGCCAGCTCGCTAGGTCGGGGAAGCAATCAGCCCCAGCATTTT.

This clone was found a few times. The CDR3 sequence is CASSSQRFGTDTQYF. The DNA of the CDR3 is TGTGCCAGCAGCAGTCAGCGGTTCGGCACAGATACGCAGTATTTT. V usage is TRBV7-2 and J usage is TRBJ2-3; D may be TRBD2 (5 bases). Trimming pared 5 bases from V and 1 base from J, leaving 13 bases between. CDR3 length: 15 amino acids. CDR1 and CDR2 (germline): SGHTA, FQGNSA.

This rearrangement joins TRBV7-2 to TRBJ2-7; 7 positions match TRBD1. CDR1 and CDR2 (germline): SGHTA, FQGNSA. This CDR3 has 15 amino acids. V lost 5 bases to trimming and J lost 3 bases; unmatched junction nucleotides: 10. This CDR3 reads CASSPPTQGIYEQYF. The CDR3 nucleotides are TGTGCCAGCAGCCCTCCCACACAGGGGATCTACGAGCAGTACTTC.

The chain carries TRBV5-1 and TRBJ1-3; D is unclear. V lost 1 base, J lost 0 bases, and 5 bases lay in between. This CDR3 is built from 14 residues. Germline CDR1 SGHRS, CDR2 YFSETQ. In nucleotides, the CDR3 is TGCGCCAGCAGCTTGACTGGCTCTGGAAACACCATATATTTT. Translated, it gives CASSLTGSGNTIYF.

V and J are TRBV6-5 and TRBJ2-3; 7 positions agree with TRBD2. Germline values: CDR1 MNHEY, CDR2 SVGAGI. The V gene end was trimmed by 5 bases and the J gene end by 0 bases; junction bases not matched to a gene: 2. This CDR3 comprises 14 residues. CDR3 loop: CASSLGGSTDTQYF. Written as DNA, the CDR3 is TGTGCCAGCAGTCTCGGGGGGAGCACAGATACGCAGTATTTT.

V usage is TRBV6-5 and J usage is TRBJ2-7, with D possibly TRBD1 on 6 matching bases. Trimming took 2 bases from V and 0 from J, leaving 11 bases between them. The CDR3 length is 15 residues. From germline, CDR1 is MNHEY and CDR2 SVGAGI. CDR3 nucleotides: TGTGCCAGCAGTTACAAGACAGGACACTCCTACGAGCAGTACTTC. Residues: CASSYKTGHSYEQYF.

The chain uses TRBV7-3 and TRBJ2-5; D may be TRBD1 (5 bases). The tail of the sequence fits TRBJ2-7 better, so the J call may be wrong. This CDR3 comprises 15 residues. CDR1 is SGHTA, CDR2 FQGTGA, per germline. The DNA of the CDR3 is TGTGCCAGCAGCTTCGAGAGGTCAGGGCCAGACGAGCAGTACTTC. The encoded protein is CASSFERSGPDEQYF.

This clone appeared a few times. CDR3 nucleotides: TGTGCCAGCAAAACAGGCGCCAATCAGCCCCAGCATTTT. Amino acid sequence: CASKTGANQPQHF. The J gene is TRBJ1-5, the V gene TRBV18; tentative D call: TRBD1 (5 bases). The V and J ends lost 8 bases and 3 bases respectively, with 11 bases between them. Germline V gene data show CDR1 as KGHSH and CDR2 as LQKENI. The CDR3 consists of 13 residues.

The genes are TRBV6-5 and TRBJ1-1; no definite D call. The CDR3 is 12 residues long. The ends were cut back, 5 bases at V and 7 bases at J, with 11 bases in the middle. The germline V gene encodes CDR1 MNHEY and CDR2 SVGAGI. CDR3 protein: CASSRRVGEAFF. The CDR3 DNA follows: TGTGCCAGCAGTCGGCGGGTGGGTGAAGCTTTCTTT.